The 21 T cell receptor beta chains reported below all come from one sample, sequenced in a study of blood T cell repertoires in COVID-19 (TCRdb year 2020). The receptor library was made with the immunoSEQ multiplex PCR assay. What TCRdb holds here is the immuneACCESS table cut down to in-frame rearrangements. Part of the clones is not present; checked against another copy, under half of the missing clones reflect an unresolved V gene, and the others are unexplained. The sample table lists 350,000 to 450,000 clones, roughly nine tenths of them with a count of one. The ten largest make up around 1.1% of the sample. Source material: PBMCs or T cells enriched from blood (not recorded which). The receptors originated from a man in his thirties or forties who had recovered from COVID-19.

This chain links TRBV15 with TRBJ2-2, with a weak D call TRBD1 (5 bases). Germline V gene data show CDR1 as LNHNV and CDR2 as YYDKDF (reference sequence). Trimming stripped 1 base from V and 4 bases from J, with 7 bases between. This CDR3 has 14 residues. In nucleotides, the CDR3 is TGTGCCACCAGCAGAGCAGGGTCCACCGGGGAGCTGTTTTTT. Translated, it gives CATSRAGSTGELFF.

The V gene is TRBV6-4, the J gene TRBJ2-7; 10 nucleotides match TRBD1. Germline V gene lookup returns CDR1 MRHNA and CDR2 SNTAGT. The ends lost 10 bases at V and 8 bases at J; junction bases unmatched: 14. CDR3 length equals 14 residues. In DNA, the CDR3 is TGTGCCATCCCCCCCGCCGGGACAGGGGTAAAGCAGTACTTC. The encoded protein is CAIPPAGTGVKQYF.

The chain combines TRBV6-5 with TRBJ2-7; 9 bases agree with TRBD2. The CDR3 runs 15 residues. With 4 bases clipped from V and 6 bases from J, the junction kept 10 bases outside the gene matches. CDR1 and CDR2 (germline): MNHEY, SVGAGI. DNA for the CDR3: TGTGCCAGCAGTTCCGCCGGGACTAGCTATTCCGAGCAGTACTTC. Protein product: CASSSAGTSYSEQYF.

The rearrangement links TRBV7-9 to TRBJ1-3; D possibly corresponds to TRBD1 (5 bases). Trimming took 7 bases from V and 0 from J, leaving 10 bases between them. The CDR3 runs to 14 residues. CDR1 and CDR2 (germline): SEHNR, FQNEAQ (reference sequence). The DNA for the CDR3 is TGTGCCAGCACCCGGGGGAGCTCTGGAAACACCATATATTTT. It encodes CASTRGSSGNTIYF.

The chain combines TRBV7-9 with TRBJ2-1, with 13 bases identical to TRBD2. Germline trimming cut 5 bases from V and 6 bases from J; bases unmatched to any gene: 4. The CDR3 extends over 15 amino acids. Germline values: CDR1 SEHNR, CDR2 FQNEAQ (reference sequence). The CDR3 sequence is CASSQLAGGRNEQFF. The CDR3 DNA follows: TGTGCCAGCAGCCAACTAGCGGGAGGGCGCAATGAGCAGTTCTTC. Based on the CDR3 plus reference TRBV7-9 and TRBJ2-1, the full variable domain is DTGVSQNPRHKITKRGQNVTFRCDPISEHNRLYWYRQTLGQGPEFLTYFQNEAQLEKSRLLSDRFSAERPKGSFSTLEIQRTEQGDSAMYLCASSQLAGGRNEQFFGPGTRLTVL.

This clone was seen a few times. This rearrangement joins TRBV14 to TRBJ1-1; D perhaps matches TRBD1 (5 bases). In germline, CDR1 is SGHDN, CDR2 FVKESK. This CDR3 comprises 17 residues. The germline V and J ends were trimmed by 4 bases and 3 bases, with 21 bases remaining between them. CDR3 in amino acids: CASSPKREQGSDTEAFF. CDR3 nucleotide sequence: TGTGCCAGCAGCCCTAAGAGAGAGCAGGGTTCAGACACTGAAGCTTTCTTT.

The rearrangement links TRBV29-1 to TRBJ1-5, with TRBD1 matching over 8 bases. The junction had 6 bases not matched to a gene; V was cut back by 6 bases and J by 5 bases. Germline assignment: CDR1 SQVTM and CDR2 ANQGSEA. The CDR3 spans 13 residues. The CDR3 DNA follows: TGCAGCGTGATGACAGGGGTTGATCAGCCCCAGCATTTT. Protein product: CSVMTGVDQPQHF.

The chain is built from TRBV9 and TRBJ2-7; D perhaps matches TRBD1 (7 bases). V was trimmed by 10 bases and J by 6 bases, leaving 23 bases between them. CDR3 length equals 14 residues. Germline loops: CDR1 SGDLS, CDR2 YYNGEE. The CDR3 spells CASSGGTMVLEQYF. The DNA for the CDR3 is TGTGCCTCCTCAGGGGGGACGATGGTACTCGAGCAGTACTTC.

On this clone itself: The junction differs from germline at one of its ends, possibly a read error. This chain joins TRBV4-2 and TRBJ2-1; 14 positions match TRBD2. This CDR3 region has 18 residues. CDR1 and CDR2 from the germline V gene are LGHNA and YNFKEQ. The chain's CDR3 is CASSQDNIGTSGRVKQFF. Here the CDR3 DNA reads TGTGCCAGCAGTCAAGATAATATTGGGACTAGCGGGAGAGTTAAGCAGTTCTTC.

To note about this clone: The sample holds other DNA sequences that translate to the same CDR3. V and J are TRBV11-2 and TRBJ1-1; D remains ambiguous. V was shortened by 3 bases and J by 3 bases, with 8 bases between the two germline ends. CDR1 SGHAT and CDR2 FQNNGV come from the germline V gene. The length of the CDR3 is 13 residues. This chain's CDR3 is CASSFQRDTEAFF. CDR3 bases: TGTGCCAGCAGCTTTCAGAGGGACACTGAAGCTTTCTTT.

This clone appeared once. The rearrangement joins TRBV27 to TRBJ1-1; D gene uncertain. The CDR3 sequence is 14 residues long. Trimming pared 5 bases from V and 4 bases from J, leaving 14 bases between. Germline loops: CDR1 MNHEY, CDR2 SMNVEV (reference sequence). The CDR3 DNA reads as TGTGCCAGCAGTCCAGCCCCGGGAGGCACTGAAGCTTTCTTT. Translation: CASSPAPGGTEAFF.

This rearrangement joins TRBV19 to TRBJ2-3, with 8 nucleotides matching TRBD2. The CDR3 is made up of 14 amino acids. Unmatched junction bases numbered 10, after V lost 9 bases and J lost 5 bases. From germline, CDR1 is LNHDA and CDR2 SQIVND (reference sequence). CDR3 sequence (DNA): TGTGCCAGCGAGAGCGGGAGCTGGGGAGATACGCAGTATTTT. This translates into CASESGSWGDTQYF.

The chain employs TRBV29-1 and TRBJ2-7, with 10 bases lining up with TRBD2. Germline V gene sequence: CDR1 SQVTM, CDR2 ANQGSEA. Trimming removed 6 bases from V and 4 bases from J; junction bases left unmatched: 6. The CDR3 loop spans 13 amino acids. The CDR3 region has the DNA TGCAGCGTAAGGACTAGCGGCGGTTACGAGCAGTACTTC. This encodes CSVRTSGGYEQYF.

This chain links TRBV12-3 or TRBV12-4 with TRBJ2-5, with TRBD1 matching over 8 bases. This CDR3 has 12 amino acids. The ends lost 6 bases at V and 5 bases at J; junction bases unmatched: 2. CDR3 in amino acids: CASRGQEETQYF. CDR3 DNA: TGTGCCAGCAGGGGACAGGAGGAGACCCAGTACTTC.

The chain carries TRBV9 and TRBJ2-1; 9 nucleotides align to TRBD2. The CDR3 is 14 amino acids. Trimming took 6 bases from V and 1 from J; bases not matched to a gene: 2. CDR1 and CDR2 from the germline V gene are SGDLS and YYNGEE. CDR3 DNA sequence: TGTGCCAGCAACCTAGCGGGATCCTACAATGAGCAGTTCTTC. Protein: CASNLAGSYNEQFF.

The chain joins TRBV7-2 to TRBJ1-6, with D perhaps matching TRBD1 (6 bases). The CDR3 extends over 16 amino acids. V gave up 1 base and J gave up 6 bases, with 13 bases separating them. Per germline, CDR1 SGHTA and CDR2 FQGNSA. CDR3 nucleotide sequence: TGTGCCAGCAGCTTAGATTCAGGGGCAAGTAATTCACCCCTCCACTTT. Encoded protein: CASSLDSGASNSPLHF. Full variable domain (rest looked up from reference TRBV7-2 and TRBJ1-6): GAGVSQSPSNKVTEKGKDVELRCDPISGHTALYWYRQSLGQGLEFLIYFQGNSAPDKSGLPSDRFSAERTGGSVSTLTIQRTQQEDSAVYLCASSLDSGASNSPLHFGNGTRLTVT.

V and J are TRBV29-1 and TRBJ1-2; D possibly corresponds to TRBD1 (5 bases). The CDR3 spans 15 residues. Germline V gene data show CDR1 as SQVTM and CDR2 as ANQGSEA. V lost 7 bases, J lost 3 bases, and 21 bases lay in between. The CDR3 region is CSAGTLIAVDYGYTF. The CDR3 nucleotides read TGCAGCGCCGGGACTTTAATTGCCGTTGACTATGGCTACACCTTC. Based on the CDR3 plus reference TRBV29-1 and TRBJ1-2, the full variable domain is SAVISQKPSRDICQRGTSLTIQCQVDSQVTMMFWYRQQPGQSLTLIATANQGSEATYESGFVIDKFPISRPNLTFSTLTVSNMSPEDSSIYLCSAGTLIAVDYGYTFGSGTRLTVV.

The chain has TRBV27 and TRBJ2-7; 8 positions match TRBD1. In germline, CDR1 is MNHEY, CDR2 SMNVEV (reference sequence). After removal of 10 bases from V and 8 bases from J, the junction contained 4 bases not matched to a gene. The CDR3 loop spans 10 amino acids. The CDR3 loop is CATGQGQQYF. CDR3 sequence (DNA): TGTGCCACCGGACAGGGCCAGCAGTACTTC.

This clone was observed a single time. This chain joins TRBV9 and TRBJ2-2; TRBD2 matches 9 bases. V was clipped by 1 base and J by 1 base; unmatched bases: 8. The CDR3 loop spans 18 amino acids. Germline CDR1 SGDLS, CDR2 YYNGEE. The CDR3 bases are TGTGCCAGCAGCGTACGGTTGGTAGCGGGAGTGAACACCGGGGAGCTGTTTTTT. This codes for CASSVRLVAGVNTGELFF.

This clone appeared once. The chain links TRBV28 to TRBJ2-5; D unresolved. Germline-derived CDR1 and CDR2 are MDHEN and SYDVKM. Trimming took off 8 bases at V and 3 bases at J, with 7 bases between the two ends. The CDR3 runs to 11 residues. CDR3 amino acids: CASEHEETQYF. The CDR3 DNA reads as TGTGCCAGCGAACACGAAGAGACCCAGTACTTC. The variable domain in full, with the rest retrieved from reference TRBV28 and TRBJ2-5, is DVKVTQSSRYLVKRTGEKVFLECVQDMDHENMFWYRQDPGLGLRLIYFSYDVKMKEKGDIPEGYSVSREKKERFSLILESASTNQTSMYLCASEHEETQYFGPGTRLLVL.

The CDR3 DNA reads as TGTGCCAGCTCGTCAGCGAGCCTCTCTGAAGCTTTCTTT. Translating it yields CASSSASLSEAFF. The V and J genes are TRBV18 and TRBJ1-1; D gene uncertain. This CDR3 contains 13 residues. V gave up 6 bases and J gave up 6 bases, with 14 bases separating them. The germline gives CDR1 KGHSH, CDR2 LQKENI.